The source of this T cell receptor (beta chain) is a study of blood T cell repertoires in COVID-19. About the study: Nucleic acid was either cDNA or gDNA, and it came from T cells, B-cell-depleted T cells, or PBMCs.

Per germline, CDR1 DFQATT and CDR2 SNEGSKA (reference sequence). The CDR3 consists of 14 residues. The V end lost 3 bases, the J end lost 1 base, and 13 bases lay between the germline ends. Adults between roughly 18 and 89 years of age took part from fewer than 30 US areas. Cohort allocation depended upon clinical history that participants reported. Original data processing: Estimated nucleated cell counts came from reference gene primer amplification. Clones were read by immunoSEQ multiplex PCR, and TCRdb kept only the in-frame ones, dropping some. V and J calls and clone size are given by that table; D and trimming were obtained from the DNA. This table holds a few hundred thousand clones, about 80% found once.

The chain is built from TRBV20-1 and TRBJ2-7; D not resolved. The TCR originated in a man between 50 and 59 years old who had recovered from COVID-19. The sample comprised PBMCs or T cells enriched from blood (not recorded which). CDR3 in amino acids: CSASRPSRSYEQYF. The CDR3 region has the DNA TGCAGTGCTAGTAGGCCATCTAGATCCTACGAGCAGTACTTC.